This T cell receptor (beta chain) was sequenced during a study of blood T cell repertoires in COVID-19. Study-wide context: Sources were T cells, B-cell-depleted T cells, or PBMCs; the material itself was cDNA or gDNA.

The germline gives CDR1 LNHDA, CDR2 SQIVND (reference sequence). The CDR3 extends over 13 amino acids. With 8 bases removed from V and 2 bases from J, the gap between germline ends came to 10 bases. Original analysis: Amplification from reference gene primers served as the basis for estimated nucleated cell counts. The table came from immunoSEQ multiplex PCR; TCRdb's copy has only in-frame clones and leaves some out. V, J and clone size derive from that table, while D and trimming were established from the DNA sequence. The sample consists of roughly 240,000 clones, over 75% of them appearing once. The sequence derives from a woman between 45 and 65 years old with acute COVID-19. Input material: PBMCs or T cells enriched from blood (not recorded which). The chain has TRBV19 and TRBJ1-5, with no clear D. The CDR3 coding sequence is TGTGCCAGTGCCGAGGGTCGCAATCAGCCCCAGCATTTT. Encoded protein: CASAEGRNQPQHF.